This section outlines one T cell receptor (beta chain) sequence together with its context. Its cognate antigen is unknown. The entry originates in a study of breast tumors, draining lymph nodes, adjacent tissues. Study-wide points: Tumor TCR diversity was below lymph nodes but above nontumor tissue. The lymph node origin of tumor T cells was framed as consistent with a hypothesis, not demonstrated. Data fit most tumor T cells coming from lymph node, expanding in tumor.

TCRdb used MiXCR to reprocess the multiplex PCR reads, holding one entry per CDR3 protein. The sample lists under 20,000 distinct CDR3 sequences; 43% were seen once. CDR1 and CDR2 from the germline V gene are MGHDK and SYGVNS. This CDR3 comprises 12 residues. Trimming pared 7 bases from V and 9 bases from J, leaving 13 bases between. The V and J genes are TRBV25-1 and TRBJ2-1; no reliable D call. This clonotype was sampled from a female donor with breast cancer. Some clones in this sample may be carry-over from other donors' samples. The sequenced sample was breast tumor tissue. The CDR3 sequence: CASNSLGGEQFF. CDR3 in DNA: TGTGCCAGCAACTCCCTAGGCGGTGAGCAGTTCTTC.